This is a list of T cell receptor beta chains from one sample in a study of cytomegalovirus exposure and HLA in healthy donors. The method was immunoSEQ multiplex PCR; TCRdb's version includes in-frame clones alone and lacks a portion of them. The sample has under 150,000 clones, roughly 88% seen once. Specimen: PBMCs. The receptors originated from a boy between 10 and 17 years old in good health and CMV-seronegative. The CDR3 runs from the conserved cysteine through the conserved F or W.

V gene	CDR3 protein
TRBV7-9	CASTVEGVGPVYEQYF
TRBV4-3	CASSQAAGDITGELFF
TRBV4-2	CASSWVEAGATDTQYF
TRBV15	CATSRDRRQDTQYF
TRBV25-1	CASSGTDYYGYTF
TRBV4-3	CASSQALRTSGSIIEQFF
TRBV7-6	CASSLGWGHSNTGELFF
TRBV7-2	CASRGREGQPQHF
TRBV4-1	CASSPGQGSEKLFF
TRBV5-5	CASSSPGTSDLNTIYF
TRBV30	CAWSVLAASTDTQYF
TRBV6-5	CASSYGPDNYEQYF
TRBV15	CATSEVQGFPHGYTF
TRBV5-4	CASSLAGGRGVYEQYF
TRBV27	CASSLILSAFQNNEQFF
TRBV6-4	CASSVRAGSADTQYF
TRBV9	CASSVGGGTPADGYTF
TRBV19	CASLRDSLMNTEAFF
TRBV4-3	CASSQGRGLYEQYF
TRBV27	CASSYRGATEAFF
TRBV11-1	CASSLETGQSDGYTF
TRBV27	CASSLNAGPLHF
TRBV7-8	CASSPRRRNQPQHF
TRBV7-9	CASSLAPSMNTEAFF
TRBV4-3	CASSQAPFNEQFF
TRBV11-3	CASSTQGGQHF
TRBV5-1	CASSWGQHDNGKAPALHF
TRBV9	CASSARDRLLSGNTIYF